This T cell receptor (beta chain) is drawn from a study of regulatory T cells in long-lasting Graves disease (dated by TCRdb to about 2021). Study-level background: Newly diagnosed Graves' disease patients had taken antithyroid drugs for less than 3 months. A total of around 35 samples were covered by TCR sequencing, comprising around 13 persistent and around 20 newly diagnosed Graves' disease patients. Patients with persistent Graves' disease were compared with patients with newly diagnosed Graves' disease using TCR sequencing and RNA sequencing of peripheral blood. The study took place in China and was registered as a clinical trial.

Study-wide findings and limitations: A larger number of public clonotypes was shared among persistent patients (about 2,700) than among newly diagnosed patients (around 970). Only peripheral blood was studied, because thyroid tissue, the primary lesion, was inaccessible. Compared with newly diagnosed patients, patients with persistent Graves' disease had lower TCR Shannon entropy and fewer highly expanded clones, which suggests clonal expansion. The authors acknowledged the small sample size as a limitation that may reduce accuracy. Sequencing and analysis were limited to the TCR beta chain. Persistent disease showed preferential use of TRBV28, TRBJ1-2 and TRBJ2-5, whereas newly diagnosed disease favored TRBV20-1 and TRBJ2-1.

This clonotype was counted a few times. The antigen this receptor binds is unknown. The input lacks base qualities; no much larger clone sits a single base away. To prepare the library, multiplex PCR was applied. Reads for this sample came from an Illumina HiSeq 4000. TCR beta libraries were built with iRepertoire HTBI primers and Arm-PCR amplification of CDR3 regions. Gel purification was performed on PCR products prior to sequencing. In the paper's pipeline: A total of around 66 TRBV and some 13 TRBJ segments were identified across samples and were used for gene usage analysis of CDR3 amino acid clonotypes. COPE and FqMerger were used to merge the filtered high-quality paired reads into contigs. BLAST was used to align contigs to the IMGT TRBV, TRBD and TRBJ reference genes, and CDR3 was defined following IMGT. Clonotypes above 0.1% frequency were classified as highly expanded clones. Shannon entropy was used to measure repertoire diversity, and the Gini coefficient was used to measure V-J evenness. A clonotype was considered public if more than one individual shared it. TCRdb trimmed public reads at Q25 via fastp, called clones via MiXCR and kept in-frame beta chains. Rows with a matching CDR3 protein are joined into one entry that keeps the most common DNA and genes. In this record, the V and J calls reflect TCRdb's handling and not the investigators' own analysis. For this sample the table gives 400,000 to 500,000 distinct CDR3 sequences, of which 15% to 20% were detected only once. In total, the top ten clones hold 20% to 25% of the sample.

CDR1 and CDR2, per the germline V gene, are MNHGY and SVAAGI. The CDR3 spans 17 residues, from the cysteine through the phenylalanine. Just the 51-base CDR3 DNA is kept, in frame starting at base 1. V drops 3 bases and J drops 0 bases, leaving 15 bases in between. Taken with the paper, the label for time point translates to: newly diagnosed GD, antithyroid drugs for less than 3 months. For both TCR sequencing and RNA sequencing, RNA was extracted from PBMCs using TRIzol. The diagnosis of Graves' disease was made according to American Thyroid Association guidelines. Recruitment of patients was carried out at an endocrinology department in Xi'an, China. Each patient gave around 9 milliliters of peripheral blood, collected in an EDTA anticoagulant tube. Ficoll Paque Plus density gradient separation was used to isolate PBMCs, and no further T cell sorting was done. An Agilent 2100 Bioanalyzer and agarose gel were used to check RNA quality, and a NanoDrop 2000 was used to measure RNA concentration.

A further study also used this sample, focusing on T cells in Graves' hyperthyroidism and ophthalmopathy. The second paper states: A patient counted as having stable Graves' hyperthyroidism if no progression to ophthalmopathy occurred over 18 months of follow-up. The hyperthyroidism patients were between 18 and 65 years old and newly diagnosed, with a disease duration of less than 2 months. Exclusion was applied to patients with uncontrolled infections, other autoimmune diseases, pregnancy or lactation. Clinical symptoms, serum thyroxine and TRAb, thyroid ultrasound, and orbital computed tomography formed the basis for the diagnoses. A first-round RT-PCR of the TCR CDR3 used the HTBI primer set with the Qiagen OneStep RT-PCR kit. Most expanded thyroid clonotypes (frequency above 0.001) were also detected in blood, a finding suggesting that blood repertoires may reflect thyroid immune responses. In cross-validation, a model built on a 13 V-J signature told ophthalmopathy apart from stable hyperthyroidism with 87.88% sensitivity and roughly 81% specificity, and in testing the same model reached 80%/75%. In validation, progression to ophthalmopathy was predicted by the model with 65% to 71% sensitivity and approximately 78% specificity, a median of 6.5 months before onset. A discovery cohort of approximately 100 patients, roughly 40 with Graves' ophthalmopathy and under 60 with stable Graves' hyperthyroidism, was used to find distinguishing TCR V-J signatures. Whether ophthalmopathy could be predicted prospectively was tested in an independent validation cohort made up of roughly 19 hyperthyroidism patients plus 17 patients who later progressed to ophthalmopathy. The 75 to 100 discovery patients were randomly split 7:3 into training and test sets. In about 6 Graves' hyperthyroidism patients, the study also compared T-cell repertoires from thyroid tissue with T-cell repertoires from blood. After sampling, hyperthyroidism patients received methimazole starting at 30 mg daily, and ophthalmopathy patients received high-dose intravenous methylprednisolone. The libraries were constructed in a second round of multiplex PCR and then size-selected and purified. Sequencing of the libraries was done on an Illumina HiSeq2000 using paired-end 100 bp reads. Raw data were processed with SOAPnuke, discarding reads with adapters, uncalled bases, mean Phred below 15, or no exact constant-primer or identifier match. COPE v1.2.5 was used to merge high-quality paired reads, and clonotypes were defined as unique nucleotide sequences. Clonotypes were aligned to IMGT TRBV, TRBD and TRBJ reference segments using MiTCR v1.1. The analysis included only V-J combinations with a frequency above 0.0001, which together covered more than 99% of the repertoires. The TCS score was defined as F50 (clonal expansion) divided by E x V (chaos), with BLOSUM62-based TCRdist calculated between CDR3 peptides within each V-J. Welch's t-statistics and random forest reduced several hundred V-J features to 13, which were used in a naive Bayes classifier (R e1071). No statistical method was used to set the sample size in advance, and investigators knew the group allocation. TCR Vbeta CDR3 sequencing of 120 to 150 peripheral blood samples (43 ophthalmopathy, about 74 hyperthyroidism and about 17 progressor patients) is reported in the paper.

The origin of this receptor is a woman aged 18-35 years with Graves disease. Donor details come from another sample of the same person, matched by shared clones. Sample: peripheral blood mononuclear cells (PBMCs), taken at new diagnosis, from a patient treated with antithyroid drugs. This sequence uses TRBV6-9 and TRBJ2-1; the D segment cannot be called with confidence. The CDR3 in this case is CASSYFPSSPSYNEQFF. The sequence in DNA is TGTGCCAGCAGTTACTTCCCCTCTTCCCCCTCCTACAATGAGCAGTTCTTC.